The entry below gives a single T cell receptor beta chain sequence along with its context. Its specificity is unknown. The identical CDR3 is also encoded by other nucleotide sequences in the sample. The protocol was immunoSEQ multiplex PCR, while the TCRdb copy is restricted to in-frame clones and leaves out a portion. The data contain some 1,600,000 clones, 95% to 99% of them singletons. The data stem from a study of shared clonotypes between healthy human individuals. Study results and caveats: For naive CD4 cells, 4.5% to 6.5% of clonotypes were shared across several donors.

Trimming left V 3 bases short and J 1 base short, with 6 bases between. Germline V gene lookup returns CDR1 SQVTM and CDR2 ANQGSEA. The CDR3 totals 12 residues. The TCR originated in a man aged 25 to 40 in good health. The V and J genes are TRBV29-1 and TRBJ1-1; D is unresolved. The sequencing sample was made of naive CD4+ T cells sorted from blood. The subset here: CD45RA+ positively selected. For the CDR3, the DNA is TGCAGCGTTGACAGGAGGAACACTGAAGCTTTCTTT. Translation gives CSVDRRNTEAFF.